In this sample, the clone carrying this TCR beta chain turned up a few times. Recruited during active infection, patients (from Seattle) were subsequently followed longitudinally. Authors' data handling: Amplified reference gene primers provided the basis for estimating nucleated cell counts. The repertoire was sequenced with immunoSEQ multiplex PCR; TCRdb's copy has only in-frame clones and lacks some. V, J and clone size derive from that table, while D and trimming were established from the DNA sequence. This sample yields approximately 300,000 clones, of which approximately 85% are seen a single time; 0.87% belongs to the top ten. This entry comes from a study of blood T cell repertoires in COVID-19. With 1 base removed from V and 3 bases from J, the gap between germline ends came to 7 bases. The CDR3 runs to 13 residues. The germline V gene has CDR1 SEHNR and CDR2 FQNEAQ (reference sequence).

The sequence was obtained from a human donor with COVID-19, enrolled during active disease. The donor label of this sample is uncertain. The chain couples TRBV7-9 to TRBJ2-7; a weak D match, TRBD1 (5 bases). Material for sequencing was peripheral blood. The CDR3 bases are TGTGCCAGCAGCTTAGGGGGCATCTACGAGCAGTACTTC. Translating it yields CASSLGGIYEQYF.